This T cell receptor (beta chain) came from a study of Ad26.COV2.S vaccination and SARS-CoV-2 variants. As to treatment: roughly 18 received Ad26.COV2.S at low or high dose, single or two shots; about 5 received placebo; per-sample allocation not given. On day 63 after the first injection, vaccine and placebo recipients gave samples. In Boston, the donor was an adult between 18-55 years of age. For this clone: No antigen is known for it.

Sequencing used immunoSEQ multiplex PCR; TCRdb keeps in-frame clones, though not all of them. This table holds some 460,000 clones, approximately 90% found once. Study-wide findings and caveats: Vaccinated and placebo-treated recipients had similar non-spike TCR breadth.

This CDR3 is built from 15 residues. V lost 2 bases to trimming and J lost 1 base, with 8 bases between them. Germline CDR1 SGHVS, CDR2 FNYEAQ. The chain couples TRBV7-6 to TRBJ2-2, with D perhaps TRBD1 (5 bases). Specimen: peripheral blood, collected in a trial of Ad26.COV2.S vaccine versus placebo. The clonotype was recovered from a person between 18 and 60 years old who received the Ad26.COV2.S COVID-19 vaccine or a placebo. The CDR3 loop reads CASSLSTGNTGELFF. The CDR3 coding sequence is TGTGCCAGCAGCTTAAGCACAGGGAACACCGGGGAGCTGTTTTTT. Together with reference TRBV7-6 and TRBJ2-2, the CDR3 gives the full variable domain: GAGVSQSPRYKVTKRGQDVALRCDPISGHVSLYWYRQALGQGPEFLTYFNYEAQQDKSGLPNDRFSAERPEGSISTLTIQRTEQRDSAMYRCASSLSTGNTGELFFGEGSRLTVL.